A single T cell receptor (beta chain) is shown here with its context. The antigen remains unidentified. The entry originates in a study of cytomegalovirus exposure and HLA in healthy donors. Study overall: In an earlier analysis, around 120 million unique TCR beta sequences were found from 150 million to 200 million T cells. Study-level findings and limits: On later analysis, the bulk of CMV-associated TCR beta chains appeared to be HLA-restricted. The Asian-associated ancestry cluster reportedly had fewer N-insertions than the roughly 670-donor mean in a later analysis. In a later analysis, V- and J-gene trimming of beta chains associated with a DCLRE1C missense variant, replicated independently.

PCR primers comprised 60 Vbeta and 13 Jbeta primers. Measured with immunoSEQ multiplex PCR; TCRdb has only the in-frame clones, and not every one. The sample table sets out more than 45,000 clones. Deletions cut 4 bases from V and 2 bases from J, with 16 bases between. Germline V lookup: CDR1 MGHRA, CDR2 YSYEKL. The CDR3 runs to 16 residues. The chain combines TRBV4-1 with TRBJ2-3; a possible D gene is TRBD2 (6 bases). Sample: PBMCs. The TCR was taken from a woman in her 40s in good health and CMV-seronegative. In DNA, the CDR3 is TGCGCCAGCAGCCTAGTGGTCGCGGGATCCACAGATACGCAGTATTTT. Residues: CASSLVVAGSTDTQYF.